Shown below are 8 T cell receptor beta chains from a single sample sequenced in a study of control samples from healthy donors and cancer patients. The data were produced by immunoSEQ multiplex PCR, yet TCRdb's version contains in-frame clones alone and is incomplete. In the table there are 95,000 to 130,000 clones, 75% to 90% of which are singletons. The source material was PBMCs. The origin of the receptors is a woman between 45 and 60 years old with colorectal cancer.

V usage is TRBV3-1 (or the pseudogene TRBV3-2) and J usage is TRBJ1-2; 7 nucleotides line up with TRBD1. CDR1 and CDR2 (germline): LGHDT, YNNKEL (reference sequence). Germline trimming cut 0 bases from V and 5 bases from J; bases unmatched to any gene: 9. The CDR3 spans 16 residues. Here the CDR3 DNA reads TGTGCCAGCAGCCAAGAATCATTCGGGACAGCGTATGGCTACACCTTC. It specifies CASSQESFGTAYGYTF.

This chain joins TRBV6-1 and TRBJ2-2, with 8 bases identical to TRBD1. Germline V gene sequence: CDR1 MNHNS, CDR2 SASEGT. Trimming took 3 bases from V and 3 from J; bases not matched to a gene: 6. The CDR3 length is 16 residues. CDR3 coding DNA: TGTGCCAGCAGTGACCCGGGACAGGAGTACACCGGGGAGCTGTTTTTT. It specifies CASSDPGQEYTGELFF.

This rearrangement joins TRBV4-1 to TRBJ2-7; TRBD1 matches at 9 bases. The CDR3 is 16 residues long. From germline, CDR1 is MGHRA and CDR2 YSYEKL. V lost 6 bases to trimming and J lost 1 base; unmatched junction nucleotides: 10. The CDR3 is CASSPSTGTGSYEQYF. In DNA, the CDR3 is TGCGCCAGCAGTCCTTCCACCGGGACAGGGTCCTACGAGCAGTACTTC.

The CDR3, as DNA: TGCGCCAGCAGCTCAGGTACTAGCGGGACGGAAACAGATACGCAGTATTTT. Residues: CASSSGTSGTETDTQYF. The gene calls are TRBV5-1 and TRBJ2-3; 10 bases line up with TRBD2. J lost 3 bases, V lost 3 bases, and 10 bases had no gene match. The CDR3 runs to 17 residues. Germline CDR1 SGHRS, CDR2 YFSETQ.

The rearrangement links TRBV7-2 to TRBJ2-7; TRBD2 agrees at 10 bases. Germline-derived CDR1 and CDR2 are SGHTA and FQGNSA. Unmatched junction bases numbered 1, after V lost 3 bases and J lost 2 bases. The CDR3 is 14 amino acids. As DNA, the CDR3 is TGTGCCAGCAGCTTCAGCGGGGGGGCCTACGAGCAGTACTTC. As protein: CASSFSGGAYEQYF.

This clone appeared a single time. V usage is TRBV5-1 and J usage is TRBJ2-7; TRBD1 or TRBD2 may be the D gene (5 bases each). The ends were cut back, 4 bases at V and 5 bases at J, with 25 bases in the middle. The CDR3 consists of 17 residues. Germline V lookup: CDR1 SGHRS, CDR2 YFSETQ. CDR3 DNA sequence: TGCGCCAGCAGCGCCCCAAGCACCCGGGACCCTCTGGACGAGCAGTACTTC. Its translation is CASSAPSTRDPLDEQYF. Complete variable domain (other parts from reference TRBV5-1 and TRBJ2-7): KAGVTQTPRYLIKTRGQQVTLSCSPISGHRSVSWYQQTPGQGLQFLFEYFSETQRNKGNFPGRFSGRQFSNSRSEMNVSTLELGDSALYLCASSAPSTRDPLDEQYFGPGTRLTVT.

This clone appeared a few times. The gene calls are TRBV29-1 and TRBJ2-1; 15 bases match TRBD2. Per the germline V gene, CDR1 is SQVTM and CDR2 is ANQGSEA. Losses at the gene ends were 8 bases for V and 8 bases for J; bases not matched to a gene: 7. This CDR3 region has 14 residues. CDR3 sequence reads: CSTPGLAGGDEQFF. CDR3 bases: TGCAGCACTCCGGGACTAGCGGGGGGCGATGAGCAGTTCTTC.

The chain links TRBV6-5 to TRBJ2-1; a possible D gene is TRBD1 (5 bases). V was pared by 6 bases and J by 4 bases, with 13 bases between. This CDR3 has 14 residues. Per the germline V gene, CDR1 is MNHEY and CDR2 is SVGAGI. The CDR3 DNA reads as TGTGCCAGCAGCTCAGGGCTTAGATACAATGAGCAGTTCTTC. As protein: CASSSGLRYNEQFF.